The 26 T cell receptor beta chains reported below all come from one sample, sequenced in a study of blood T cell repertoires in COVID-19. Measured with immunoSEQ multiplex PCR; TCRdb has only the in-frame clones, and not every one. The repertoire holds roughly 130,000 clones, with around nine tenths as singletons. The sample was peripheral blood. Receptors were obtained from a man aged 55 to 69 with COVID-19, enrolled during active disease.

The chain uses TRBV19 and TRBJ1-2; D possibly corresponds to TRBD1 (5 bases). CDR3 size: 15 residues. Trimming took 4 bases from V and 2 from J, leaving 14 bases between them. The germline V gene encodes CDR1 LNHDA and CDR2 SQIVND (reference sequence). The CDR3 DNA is TGTGCCAGTAGTAAAAACGCCAGGGAAAACTATGGCTACACCTTC. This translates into CASSKNARENYGYTF. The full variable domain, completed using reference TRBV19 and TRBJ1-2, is DGGITQSPKYLFRKEGQNVTLSCEQNLNHDAMYWYRQDPGQGLRLIYYSQIVNDFQKGDIAEGYSVSREKKESFPLTVTSAQKNPTAFYLCASSKNARENYGYTFGSGTRLTVV.

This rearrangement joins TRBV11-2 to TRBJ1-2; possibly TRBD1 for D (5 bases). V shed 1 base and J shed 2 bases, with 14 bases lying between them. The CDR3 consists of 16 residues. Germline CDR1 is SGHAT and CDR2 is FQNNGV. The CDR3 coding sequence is TGTGCCAGCAGCTTAGGTCTCCAAGGGGTAAACTATGGCTACACCTTC. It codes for CASSLGLQGVNYGYTF.

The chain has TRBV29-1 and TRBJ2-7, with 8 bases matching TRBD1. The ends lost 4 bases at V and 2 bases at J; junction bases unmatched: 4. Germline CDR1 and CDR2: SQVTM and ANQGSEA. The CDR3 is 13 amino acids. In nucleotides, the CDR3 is TGCAGCGTTGTTGCACAGGGGGCCTACGAGCAGTACTTC. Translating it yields CSVVAQGAYEQYF.

Here the CDR3 reads CASDVGSSGHYNEQFF. As DNA, the CDR3 is TGTGCCAGCGACGTTGGCTCTAGCGGGCACTACAATGAGCAGTTCTTC. This chain uses TRBV5-6 with TRBJ2-1; 8 positions agree with TRBD2. This CDR3 has 16 amino acids. Germline CDR1 reads SGHDT; CDR2 reads YYEEEE. The V and J ends lost 7 bases and 3 bases, in that order; junction bases with no gene match: 12.

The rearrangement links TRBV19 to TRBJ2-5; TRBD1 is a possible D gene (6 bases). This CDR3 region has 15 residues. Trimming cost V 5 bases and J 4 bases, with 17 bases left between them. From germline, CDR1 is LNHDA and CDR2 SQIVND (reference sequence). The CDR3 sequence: CASSPTRGGRETQYF. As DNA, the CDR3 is TGTGCCAGTAGTCCCACCAGGGGTGGGAGAGAGACCCAGTACTTC.

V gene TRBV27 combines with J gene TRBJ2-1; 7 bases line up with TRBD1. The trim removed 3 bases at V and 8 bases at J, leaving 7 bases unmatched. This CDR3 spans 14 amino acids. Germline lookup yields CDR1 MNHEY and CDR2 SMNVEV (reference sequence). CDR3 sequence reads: CASSFLTGPHEQFF. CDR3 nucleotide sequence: TGTGCCAGCAGTTTTCTGACAGGGCCCCATGAGCAGTTCTTC.

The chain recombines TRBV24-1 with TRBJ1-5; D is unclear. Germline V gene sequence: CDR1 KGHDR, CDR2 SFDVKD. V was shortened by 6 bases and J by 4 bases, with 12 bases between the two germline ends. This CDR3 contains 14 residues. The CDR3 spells CATSPRGWNQPQHF. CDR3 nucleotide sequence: TGTGCCACCAGTCCCAGAGGTTGGAATCAGCCCCAGCATTTT.

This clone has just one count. CDR3 DNA: TGTGCCCCGGAATGGCGGAAGGGGAATTCACCCCTCCACTTT. This gives the protein CAPEWRKGNSPLHF. The J gene is TRBJ1-6, the V gene TRBV11-2; possibly TRBD1 for D (5 bases). Trimming took 11 bases from V and 7 from J, leaving 18 bases between them. This CDR3 region has 14 residues. Germline CDR1 and CDR2: SGHAT and FQNNGV.

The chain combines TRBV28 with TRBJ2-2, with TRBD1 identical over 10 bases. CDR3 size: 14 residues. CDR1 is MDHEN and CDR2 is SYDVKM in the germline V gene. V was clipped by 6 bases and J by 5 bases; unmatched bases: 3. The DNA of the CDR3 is TGTGCCAGCAGCCGACAGGGGGCAACCGGGGAGCTGTTTTTT. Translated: CASSRQGATGELFF.

The CDR3 nucleotides are TGTGCCAGCCAGCCGGGGGGCAATCAGCCCCAGCATTTT. Translated: CASQPGGNQPQHF. V gene TRBV6-5 combines with J gene TRBJ1-5; a weak D match, TRBD1 (5 bases). CDR1 and CDR2 (germline): MNHEY, SVGAGI. The V gene lost 8 bases and the J gene lost 2 bases, with 10 bases spanning the gap. The CDR3 consists of 13 residues.

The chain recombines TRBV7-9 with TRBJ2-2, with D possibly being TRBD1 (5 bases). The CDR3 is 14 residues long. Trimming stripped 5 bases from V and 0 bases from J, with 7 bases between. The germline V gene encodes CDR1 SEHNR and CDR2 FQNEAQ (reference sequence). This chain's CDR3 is CASSLTANTGELFF. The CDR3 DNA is TGTGCCAGCAGCCTGACAGCGAACACCGGGGAGCTGTTTTTT.

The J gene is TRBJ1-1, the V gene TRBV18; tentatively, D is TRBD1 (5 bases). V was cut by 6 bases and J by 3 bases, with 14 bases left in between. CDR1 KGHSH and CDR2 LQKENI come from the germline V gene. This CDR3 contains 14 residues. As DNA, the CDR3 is TGTGCCAGCTCCTTCGGCGGGACTTACACTGAAGCTTTCTTT. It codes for CASSFGGTYTEAFF.

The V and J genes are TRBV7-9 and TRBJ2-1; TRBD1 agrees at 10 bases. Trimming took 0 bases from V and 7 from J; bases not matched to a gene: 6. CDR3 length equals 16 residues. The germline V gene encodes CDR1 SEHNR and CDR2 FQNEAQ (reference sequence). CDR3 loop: CASSLALGTGVNEQFF. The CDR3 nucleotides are TGTGCCAGCAGCTTAGCCCTGGGGACAGGGGTGAATGAGCAGTTCTTC.

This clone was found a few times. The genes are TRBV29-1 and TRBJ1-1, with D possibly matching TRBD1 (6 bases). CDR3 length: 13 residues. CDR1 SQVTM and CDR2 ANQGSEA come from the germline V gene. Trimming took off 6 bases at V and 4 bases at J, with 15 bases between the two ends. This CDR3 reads CSVHNRAGTEAFF. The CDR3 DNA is TGCAGCGTCCACAACAGGGCGGGCACTGAAGCTTTCTTT.

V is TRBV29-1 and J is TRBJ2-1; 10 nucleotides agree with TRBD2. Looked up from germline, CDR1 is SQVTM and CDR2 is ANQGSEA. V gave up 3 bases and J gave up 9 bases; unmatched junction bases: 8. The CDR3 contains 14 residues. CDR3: CSVDPSGRGGEQFF. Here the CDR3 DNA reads TGCAGCGTTGATCCTAGCGGGAGAGGTGGTGAGCAGTTCTTC.

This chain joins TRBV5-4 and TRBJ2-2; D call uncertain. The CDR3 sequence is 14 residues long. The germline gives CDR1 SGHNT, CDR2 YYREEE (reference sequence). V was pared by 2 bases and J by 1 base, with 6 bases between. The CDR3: CASSFEQNTGELFF. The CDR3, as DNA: TGTGCCAGCAGCTTCGAGCAGAACACCGGGGAGCTGTTTTTT.

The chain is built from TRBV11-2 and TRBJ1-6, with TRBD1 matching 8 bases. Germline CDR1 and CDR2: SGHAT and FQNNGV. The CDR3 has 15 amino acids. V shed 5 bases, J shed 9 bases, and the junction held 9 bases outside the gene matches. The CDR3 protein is CASSRSPGGASPLHF. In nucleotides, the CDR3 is TGTGCCAGCAGCCGAAGCCCAGGGGGCGCTTCACCCCTCCACTTT.

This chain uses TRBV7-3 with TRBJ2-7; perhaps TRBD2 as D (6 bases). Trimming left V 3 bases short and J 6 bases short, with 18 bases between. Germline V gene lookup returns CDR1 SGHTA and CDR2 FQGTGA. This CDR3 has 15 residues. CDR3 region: CASSFSSIRGSEQYF. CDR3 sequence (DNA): TGTGCCAGCAGCTTTAGTTCGATACGGGGGAGCGAGCAGTACTTC.

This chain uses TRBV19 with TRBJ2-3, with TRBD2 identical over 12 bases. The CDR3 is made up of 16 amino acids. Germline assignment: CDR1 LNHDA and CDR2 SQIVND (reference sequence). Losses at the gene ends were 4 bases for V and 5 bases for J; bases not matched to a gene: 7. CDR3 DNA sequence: TGTGCCAGTAGTACGCGGACTAGCGGGGAAGTAGATACGCAGTATTTT. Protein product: CASSTRTSGEVDTQYF.

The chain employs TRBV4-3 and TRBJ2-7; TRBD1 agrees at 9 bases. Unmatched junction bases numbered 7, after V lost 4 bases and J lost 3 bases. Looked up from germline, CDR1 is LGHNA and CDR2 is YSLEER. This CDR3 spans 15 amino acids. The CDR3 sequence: CASSLSGTGLYEQYF. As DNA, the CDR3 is TGCGCCAGCAGCCTGTCTGGGACAGGGCTCTACGAGCAGTACTTC.

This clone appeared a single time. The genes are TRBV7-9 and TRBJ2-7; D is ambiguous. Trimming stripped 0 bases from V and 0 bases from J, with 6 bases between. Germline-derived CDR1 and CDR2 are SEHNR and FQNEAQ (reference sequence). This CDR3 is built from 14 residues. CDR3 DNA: TGTGCCAGCAGCTTAGCGGGCAGCTCCTACGAGCAGTACTTC. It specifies CASSLAGSSYEQYF.

The CDR3 sequence: CAGRLAGVNEQFF. The CDR3 nucleotides read TGCGCCGGTCGGCTAGCGGGAGTCAATGAGCAGTTCTTC. This rearrangement joins TRBV10-2 to TRBJ2-1; 10 bases match TRBD2. The CDR3 is 13 amino acids. CDR1 is WSHSY and CDR2 is SAAADI in the germline V gene. V trimming: 11 bases; J trimming: 6 bases; junction bases outside the gene matches: 7.

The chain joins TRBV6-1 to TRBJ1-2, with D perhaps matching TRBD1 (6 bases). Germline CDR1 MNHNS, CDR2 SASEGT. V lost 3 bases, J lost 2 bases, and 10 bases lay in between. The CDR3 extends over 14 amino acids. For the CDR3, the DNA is TGTGCCAGCAGTGACGACAGGCGGAACTATGGCTACACCTTC. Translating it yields CASSDDRRNYGYTF.

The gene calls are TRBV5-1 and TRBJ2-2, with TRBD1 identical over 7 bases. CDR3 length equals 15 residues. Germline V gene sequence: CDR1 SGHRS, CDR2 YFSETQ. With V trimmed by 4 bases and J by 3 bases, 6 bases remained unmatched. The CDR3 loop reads CASSLDRKDTGELFF. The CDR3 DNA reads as TGCGCCAGCAGCCTGGACAGGAAGGACACCGGGGAGCTGTTTTTT.

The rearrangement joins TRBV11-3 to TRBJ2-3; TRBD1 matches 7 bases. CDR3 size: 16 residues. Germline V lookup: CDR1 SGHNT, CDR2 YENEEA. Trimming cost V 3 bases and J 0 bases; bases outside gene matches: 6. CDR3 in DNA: TGTGCCAGCAGCTTGGGACAGCAGCCTAGCACAGATACGCAGTATTTT. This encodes CASSLGQQPSTDTQYF.

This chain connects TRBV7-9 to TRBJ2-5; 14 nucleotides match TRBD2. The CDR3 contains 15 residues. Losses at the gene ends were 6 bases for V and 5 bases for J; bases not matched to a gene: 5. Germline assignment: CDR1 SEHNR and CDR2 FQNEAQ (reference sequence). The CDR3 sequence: CASRAGTSGSETQYF. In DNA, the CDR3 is TGTGCCAGCAGGGCCGGGACTAGCGGGAGTGAGACCCAGTACTTC. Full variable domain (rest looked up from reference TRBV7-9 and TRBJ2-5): DTGVSQNPRHKITKRGQNVTFRCDPISEHNRLYWYRQTLGQGPEFLTYFQNEAQLEKSRLLSDRFSAERPKGSFSTLEIQRTEQGDSAMYLCASRAGTSGSETQYFGPGTRLLVL.